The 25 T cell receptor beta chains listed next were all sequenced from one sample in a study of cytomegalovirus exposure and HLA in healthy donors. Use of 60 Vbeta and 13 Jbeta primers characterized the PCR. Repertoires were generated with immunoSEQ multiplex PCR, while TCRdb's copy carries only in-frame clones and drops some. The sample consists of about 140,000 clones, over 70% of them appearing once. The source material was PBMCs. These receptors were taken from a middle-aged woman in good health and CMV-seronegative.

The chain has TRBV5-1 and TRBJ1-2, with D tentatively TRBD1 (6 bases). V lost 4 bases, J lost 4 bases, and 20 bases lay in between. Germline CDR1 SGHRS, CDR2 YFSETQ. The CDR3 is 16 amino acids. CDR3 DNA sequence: TGCGCCAGCAGCGATGGGGCCGCAGGGGCCGGCTATGGCTACACCTTC. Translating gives CASSDGAAGAGYGYTF.

The CDR3, as DNA: TGCACCCTACCAAAGGAGCAGTTCTTC. Translating gives CTLPKEQFF. V usage is TRBV29-1 and J usage is TRBJ2-1; D call uncertain. The CDR3 sequence is 9 residues long. Germline CDR1 and CDR2: SQVTM and ANQGSEA.

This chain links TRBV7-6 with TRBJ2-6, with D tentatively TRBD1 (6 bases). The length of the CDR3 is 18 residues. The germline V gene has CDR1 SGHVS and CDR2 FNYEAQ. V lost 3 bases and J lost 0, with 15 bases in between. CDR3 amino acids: CASSFMTGGGSGANVLTF. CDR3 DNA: TGTGCCAGCAGCTTCATGACAGGTGGAGGCTCTGGGGCCAACGTCCTGACTTTC.

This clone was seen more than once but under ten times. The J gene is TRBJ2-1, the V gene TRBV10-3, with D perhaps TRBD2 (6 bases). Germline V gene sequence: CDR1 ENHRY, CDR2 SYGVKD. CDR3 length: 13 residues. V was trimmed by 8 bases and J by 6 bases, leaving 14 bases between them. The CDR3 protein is CAIDGGDSNEQFF. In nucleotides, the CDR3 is TGTGCCATCGACGGGGGAGACTCCAATGAGCAGTTCTTC.

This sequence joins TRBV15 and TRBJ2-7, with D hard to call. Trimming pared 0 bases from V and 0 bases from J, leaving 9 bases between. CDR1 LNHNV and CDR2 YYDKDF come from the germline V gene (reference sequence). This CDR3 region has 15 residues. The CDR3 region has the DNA TGTGCCACCAGCAGAGATCTGTGGAGCTCCTACGAGCAGTACTTC. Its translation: CATSRDLWSSYEQYF.

The CDR3 loop reads CASSYGSTGQGQEKLFF. CDR3 bases: TGTGCCAGCAGTTATGGAAGCACGGGACAGGGCCAAGAAAAACTGTTTTTT. The rearrangement links TRBV27 to TRBJ1-4, with TRBD1 identical over 9 bases. The CDR3 contains 17 residues. Trimming took 4 bases from V and 8 from J; bases not matched to a gene: 14. Germline V CDR1 and CDR2: MNHEY, SMNVEV (reference sequence).

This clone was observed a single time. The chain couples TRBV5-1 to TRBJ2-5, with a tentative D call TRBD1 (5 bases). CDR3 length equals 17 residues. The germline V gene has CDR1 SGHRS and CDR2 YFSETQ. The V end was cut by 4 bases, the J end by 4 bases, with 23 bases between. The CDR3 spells CASSGSFGQGTGETQYF. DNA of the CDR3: TGCGCCAGCAGCGGGTCGTTTGGGCAGGGCACTGGAGAGACCCAGTACTTC.

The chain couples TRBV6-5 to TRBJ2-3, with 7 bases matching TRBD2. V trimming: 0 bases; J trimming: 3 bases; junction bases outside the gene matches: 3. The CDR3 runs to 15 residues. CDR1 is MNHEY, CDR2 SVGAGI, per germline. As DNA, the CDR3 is TGTGCCAGCAGTTACTCATGGCGGGGGACAGATACGCAGTATTTT. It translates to CASSYSWRGTDTQYF.

In DNA, the CDR3 is TGTGCCAGCAGCTTACTAGCGGGGGGGGCCTCGTGGACCCAGTACTTC. Its protein is CASSLLAGGASWTQYF. The chain uses TRBV7-2 and TRBJ2-5; 12 positions match TRBD2. Trimming took 2 bases from V and 7 from J; bases not matched to a gene: 8. Germline CDR1 reads SGHTA; CDR2 reads FQGNSA. The length of the CDR3 is 16 residues.

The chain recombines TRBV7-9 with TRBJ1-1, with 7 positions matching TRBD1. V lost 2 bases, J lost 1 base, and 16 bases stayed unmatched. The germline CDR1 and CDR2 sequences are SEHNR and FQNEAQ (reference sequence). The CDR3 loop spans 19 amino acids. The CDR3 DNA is TGTGCCAGCAGCTTACTACTTTTGAAGACAGGGCGGTGGAACACTGAAGCTTTCTTT. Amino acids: CASSLLLLKTGRWNTEAFF.

CDR3: CASSPRLAGGGETQYF. The DNA of the CDR3 is TGTGCCAGCAGCCCTCGACTAGCGGGGGGCGGAGAGACCCAGTACTTC. The genes are TRBV14 and TRBJ2-5; 13 bases agree with TRBD2. The CDR3 spans 16 residues. Trimming took 4 bases from V and 4 from J; bases not matched to a gene: 6. CDR1 SGHDN and CDR2 FVKESK come from the germline V gene.

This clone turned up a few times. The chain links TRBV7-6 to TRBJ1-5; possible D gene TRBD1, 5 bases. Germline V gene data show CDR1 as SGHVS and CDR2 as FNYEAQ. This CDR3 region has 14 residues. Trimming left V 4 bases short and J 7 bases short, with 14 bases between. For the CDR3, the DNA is TGTGCCAGCAGCTATGGAACAGGAGGGCAGCCCCAGCATTTT. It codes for CASSYGTGGQPQHF.

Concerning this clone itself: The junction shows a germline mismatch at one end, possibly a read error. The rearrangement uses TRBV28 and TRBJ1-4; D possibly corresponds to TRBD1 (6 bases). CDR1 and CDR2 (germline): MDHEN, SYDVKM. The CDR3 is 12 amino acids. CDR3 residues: CASSIGTRDKWF. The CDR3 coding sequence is TGTGCCAGCAGCATAGGGACCCGGGACAAATGGTTT.

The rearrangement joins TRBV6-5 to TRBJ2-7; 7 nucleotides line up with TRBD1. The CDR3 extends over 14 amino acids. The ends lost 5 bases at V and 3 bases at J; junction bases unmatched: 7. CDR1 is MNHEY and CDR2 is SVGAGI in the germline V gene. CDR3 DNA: TGTGCCAGCAGTGACCCGGGACAGATCTACGAGCAGTACTTC. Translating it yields CASSDPGQIYEQYF.

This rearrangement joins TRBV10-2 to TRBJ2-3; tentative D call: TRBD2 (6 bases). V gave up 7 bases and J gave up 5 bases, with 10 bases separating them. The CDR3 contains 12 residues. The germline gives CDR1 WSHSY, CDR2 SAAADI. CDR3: CASTTGGDTQYF. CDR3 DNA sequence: TGCGCCAGCACCACCGGGGGAGATACGCAGTATTTT.

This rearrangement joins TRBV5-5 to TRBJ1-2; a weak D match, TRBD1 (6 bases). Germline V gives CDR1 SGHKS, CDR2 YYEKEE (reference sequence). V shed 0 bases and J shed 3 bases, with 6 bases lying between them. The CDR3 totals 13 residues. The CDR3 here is CASSLGTDYGYTF. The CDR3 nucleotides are TGTGCCAGCAGCTTGGGGACAGACTATGGCTACACCTTC. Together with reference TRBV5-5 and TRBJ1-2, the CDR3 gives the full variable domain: DAGVTQSPTHLIKTRGQQVTLRCSPISGHKSVSWYQQVLGQGPQFIFQYYEKEERGRGNFPDRFSARQFPNYSSELNVNALLLGDSALYLCASSLGTDYGYTFGSGTRLTVV.

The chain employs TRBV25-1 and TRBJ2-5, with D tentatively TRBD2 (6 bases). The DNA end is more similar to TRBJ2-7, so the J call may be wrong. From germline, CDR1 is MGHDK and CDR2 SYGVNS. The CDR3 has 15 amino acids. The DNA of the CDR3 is TGTGCCAGCAGTGAATTCGGCGGGGCCTCCTACGAGCAGTACTTC. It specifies CASSEFGGASYEQYF.

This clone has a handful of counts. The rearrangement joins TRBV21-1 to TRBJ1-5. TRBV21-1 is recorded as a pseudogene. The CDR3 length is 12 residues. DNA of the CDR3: TGTGCCAGCAGCAAATCGGGTCAGCCCCAGCATTTT. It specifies CASSKSGQPQHF.

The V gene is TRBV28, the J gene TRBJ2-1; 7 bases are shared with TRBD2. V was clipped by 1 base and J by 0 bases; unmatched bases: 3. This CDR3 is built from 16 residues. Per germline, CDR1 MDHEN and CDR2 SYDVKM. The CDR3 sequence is CASSLFGGSSYNEQFF. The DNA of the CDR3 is TGTGCCAGCAGTTTATTTGGCGGGAGCTCCTACAATGAGCAGTTCTTC.

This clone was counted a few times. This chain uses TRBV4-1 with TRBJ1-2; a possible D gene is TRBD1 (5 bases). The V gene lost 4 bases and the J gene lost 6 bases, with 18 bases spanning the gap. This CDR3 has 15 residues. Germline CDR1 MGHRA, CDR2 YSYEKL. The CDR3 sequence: CASSRTAFGGDGYTF. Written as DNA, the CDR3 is TGCGCCAGCAGCCGTACGGCGTTTGGGGGGGATGGCTACACCTTC.

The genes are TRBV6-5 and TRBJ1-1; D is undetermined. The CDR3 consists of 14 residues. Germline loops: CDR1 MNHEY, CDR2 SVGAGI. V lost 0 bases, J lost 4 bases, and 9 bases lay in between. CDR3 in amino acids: CASSYSMGGTEAFF. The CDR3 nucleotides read TGTGCCAGCAGTTACTCTATGGGAGGCACTGAAGCTTTCTTT.

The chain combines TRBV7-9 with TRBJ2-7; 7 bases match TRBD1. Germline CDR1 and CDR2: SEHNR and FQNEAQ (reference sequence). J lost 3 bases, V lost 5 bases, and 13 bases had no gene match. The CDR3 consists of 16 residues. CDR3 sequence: CASSQPKDRTIYEQYF. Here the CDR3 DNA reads TGTGCCAGCAGCCAGCCGAAGGACAGGACGATCTACGAGCAGTACTTC.

CDR3: CASSVPIAGQETQYF. The DNA of the CDR3 is TGTGCCAGCAGCGTTCCGATAGCGGGACAAGAGACCCAGTACTTC. The chain uses TRBV9 and TRBJ2-5; 8 positions agree with TRBD2. Trimming at V came to 2 bases and at J to 2 bases, leaving 5 bases not matched to a gene. The CDR3 runs 15 residues. Per the germline V gene, CDR1 is SGDLS and CDR2 is YYNGEE.

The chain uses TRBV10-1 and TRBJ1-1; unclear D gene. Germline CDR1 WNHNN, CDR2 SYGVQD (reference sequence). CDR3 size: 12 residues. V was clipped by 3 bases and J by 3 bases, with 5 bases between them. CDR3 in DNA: TGCGCCAGCAGTGACCCCGACACTGAAGCTTTCTTT. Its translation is CASSDPDTEAFF.

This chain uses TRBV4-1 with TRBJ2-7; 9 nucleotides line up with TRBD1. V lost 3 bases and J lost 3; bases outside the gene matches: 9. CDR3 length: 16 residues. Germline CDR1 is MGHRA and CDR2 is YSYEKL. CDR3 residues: CASSHSGTGQVYEQYF. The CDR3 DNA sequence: TGCGCCAGCAGCCATTCCGGGACAGGGCAGGTCTACGAGCAGTACTTC.